Given below is one TCR beta chain in context. The data are from a study of blood T cell repertoires in COVID-19. Method: immunoSEQ multiplex PCR; TCRdb's copy keeps in-frame clones and lacks some. This table holds 70,000 to 100,000 clones, 88% found once. This CDR3 contains 15 residues. V lost 4 bases and J lost 2; bases outside the gene matches: 7. The germline V gene encodes CDR1 SGDLS and CDR2 YYNGEE. The rearrangement joins TRBV9 to TRBJ2-3; 7 bases are shared with TRBD1. The source is a human donor in a cohort sampled during active COVID-19. Sequences were obtained from peripheral blood. DNA of the CDR3: TGTGCCAGCAGCAGAGGAGACAGGGACACAGATACGCAGTATTTT. Translated, it gives CASSRGDRDTDTQYF.